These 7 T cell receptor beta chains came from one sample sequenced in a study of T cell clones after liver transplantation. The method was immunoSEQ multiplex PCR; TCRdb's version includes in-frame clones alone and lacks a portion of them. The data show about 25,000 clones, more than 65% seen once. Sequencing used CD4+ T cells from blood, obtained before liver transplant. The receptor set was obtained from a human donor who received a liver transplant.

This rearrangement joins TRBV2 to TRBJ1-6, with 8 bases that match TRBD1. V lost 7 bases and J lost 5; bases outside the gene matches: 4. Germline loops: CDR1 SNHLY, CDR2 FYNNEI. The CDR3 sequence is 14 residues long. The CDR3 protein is CASTLTGDNSPLHF. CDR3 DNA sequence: TGTGCCAGCACTCTGACAGGGGATAATTCACCCCTCCACTTT.

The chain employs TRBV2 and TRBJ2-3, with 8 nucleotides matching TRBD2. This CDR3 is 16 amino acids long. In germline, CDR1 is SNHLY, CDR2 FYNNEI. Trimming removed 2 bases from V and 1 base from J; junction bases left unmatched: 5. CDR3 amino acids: CASSELRRGGTDTQYF. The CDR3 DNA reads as TGTGCCAGCAGTGAACTGCGGCGGGGGGGCACAGATACGCAGTATTTT.

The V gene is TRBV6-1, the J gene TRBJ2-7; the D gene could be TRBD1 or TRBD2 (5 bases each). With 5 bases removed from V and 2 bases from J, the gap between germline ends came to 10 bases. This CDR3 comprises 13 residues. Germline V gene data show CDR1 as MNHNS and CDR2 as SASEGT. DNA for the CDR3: TGTGCCAGCAGTCGGGACCCTACCTACGAGCAGTACGTC. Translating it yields CASSRDPTYEQYV.

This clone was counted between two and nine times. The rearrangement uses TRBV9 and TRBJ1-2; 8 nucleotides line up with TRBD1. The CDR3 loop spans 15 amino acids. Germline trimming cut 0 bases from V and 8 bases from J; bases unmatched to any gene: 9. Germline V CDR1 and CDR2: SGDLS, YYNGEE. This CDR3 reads CASSVDGTGGYGYTF. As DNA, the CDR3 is TGTGCCAGCAGCGTAGACGGCACAGGGGGGTACGGCTACACCTTC.

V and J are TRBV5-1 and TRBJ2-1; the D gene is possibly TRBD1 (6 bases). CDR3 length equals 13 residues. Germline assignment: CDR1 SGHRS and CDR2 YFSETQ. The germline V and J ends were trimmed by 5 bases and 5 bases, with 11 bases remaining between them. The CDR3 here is CASREQGNNEQFF. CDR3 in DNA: TGCGCCAGCAGAGAACAGGGTAACAATGAGCAGTTCTTC. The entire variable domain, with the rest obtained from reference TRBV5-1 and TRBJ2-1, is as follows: KAGVTQTPRYLIKTRGQQVTLSCSPISGHRSVSWYQQTPGQGLQFLFEYFSETQRNKGNFPGRFSGRQFSNSRSEMNVSTLELGDSALYLCASREQGNNEQFFGPGTRLTVL.

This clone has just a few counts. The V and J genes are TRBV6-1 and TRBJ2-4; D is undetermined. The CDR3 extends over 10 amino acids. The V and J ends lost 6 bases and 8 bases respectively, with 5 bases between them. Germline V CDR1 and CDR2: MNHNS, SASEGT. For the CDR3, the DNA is TGTGCCAGCAGGGGTGACATTCAGTACTTC. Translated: CASRGDIQYF.

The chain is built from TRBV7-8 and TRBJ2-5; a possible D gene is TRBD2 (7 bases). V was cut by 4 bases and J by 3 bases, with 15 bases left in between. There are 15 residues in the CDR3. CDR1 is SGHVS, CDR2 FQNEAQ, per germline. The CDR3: CASSSDSGGEETQYF. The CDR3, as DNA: TGTGCCAGCAGCTCAGACTCGGGGGGCGAAGAGACCCAGTACTTC.